These 5 T cell receptor beta chains were sequenced from one sample in a study of memory CD4+ T cells and cytomegalovirus serostatus. The method was immunoSEQ multiplex PCR; TCRdb's version includes in-frame clones alone and lacks a portion of them. The data contain over 35,000 clones, 60% to 80% of them singletons. The sort gate was single viable CD3+CD4+CD8-CD45RO+ cells for memory CD4+ T cells. Sequenced input: memory CD4+ T cells from blood. These receptors originate from an adult in good health and CMV-seronegative.

The rearrangement uses TRBV5-4 and TRBJ2-6, with D unclear. Germline-derived CDR1 and CDR2 are SGHNT and YYREEE (reference sequence). V dropped 4 bases and J dropped 4 bases, with 9 bases sitting between them. The CDR3 has 14 residues. CDR3 residues: CASSPLEGANVLTF. The CDR3 bases are TGTGCCAGCAGCCCCCTCGAGGGGGCCAACGTCCTGACTTTC.

A remark on this clone: Other nucleotide sequences in the sample specify the same CDR3. This rearrangement joins TRBV5-1 to TRBJ1-5; possibly TRBD1 for D (5 bases). Germline lookup yields CDR1 SGHRS and CDR2 YFSETQ. V was cut by 1 base and J by 4 bases, with 12 bases left in between. The CDR3 is 15 residues long. The CDR3 DNA reads as TGCGCCAGCAGCTTGTTGGGGGGGAGAAATCAGCCCCAGCATTTT. Its translation is CASSLLGGRNQPQHF.

This clone appeared a few times. The chain links TRBV4-1 to TRBJ1-5; 9 bases align to TRBD1. The CDR3 loop spans 17 amino acids. The germline V gene has CDR1 MGHRA and CDR2 YSYEKL. The J segment lost 7 bases and the V segment lost 0 bases, leaving 10 bases of the junction unmatched. CDR3 amino acids: CASSQEGGGTGPQPQHF. The CDR3 DNA reads TGCGCCAGCAGCCAAGAAGGGGGCGGGACAGGGCCCCAGCCCCAGCATTTT.

The CDR3 loop reads CASSFNPDGSNSPLHF. Written as DNA, the CDR3 is TGTGCCAGCAGTTTTAATCCGGACGGATCTAATTCACCCCTCCACTTT. This chain links TRBV27 with TRBJ1-6; D is unclear. V lost 3 bases and J 6 bases, leaving 15 bases between the germline ends. The CDR3 runs to 16 residues. Germline V gene data show CDR1 as MNHEY and CDR2 as SMNVEV (reference sequence).

This clone was seen more than once but under ten times. V and J are TRBV2 and TRBJ1-1; D is ambiguous. The CDR3 runs to 13 residues. The V end was cut by 8 bases, the J end by 5 bases, with 15 bases between. Germline-derived CDR1 and CDR2 are SNHLY and FYNNEI. This CDR3 reads CASRPDIFTEAFF. The CDR3, as DNA: TGTGCCAGCCGACCCGACATTTTTACTGAAGCTTTCTTT.